The rows below give T cell receptor beta chains drawn from one sample of a study of cytomegalovirus exposure and HLA in healthy donors. The repertoire was sequenced with immunoSEQ multiplex PCR; TCRdb's copy has only in-frame clones and lacks some. The sample includes more than 65,000 clones, 85% to 95% seen only once; the top ten take 0.67%. Sample: PBMCs. The receptors stem from a man younger than 30 in good health and CMV-seronegative. The CDR3 runs from the conserved cysteine through the conserved F or W. Fields, in order: D gene, J gene, clone size, CDR3 length, V gene, CDR3 protein, CDR3 DNA. The D gene is left open where the match is weak. Clone size appears in some rows only: once, few, many, or a class for an expanded clone.

TRBD1 | TRBJ2-7 | - | 16 | TRBV5-1 | CASSLGPTGEPYEQYF | TGCGCCAGCAGCTTGGGGCCCACAGGGGAACCCTACGAGCAGTACTTC
- | TRBJ1-5 | - | 15 | TRBV5-1 | CASSPGRQSNQPQHF | TGCGCCAGCAGCCCAGGAAGGCAGAGCAATCAGCCCCAGCATTTT
TRBD2 | TRBJ2-1 | - | 17 | TRBV5-6 | CASSFWEGLADYNEQFF | TGTGCCAGCAGCTTTTGGGAAGGACTAGCGGACTACAATGAGCAGTTCTTC
- | TRBJ1-1 | - | 12 | TRBV29-1 | CSVPSVSTEAFF | TGCAGCGTCCCCTCAGTCAGCACTGAAGCTTTCTTT
- | TRBJ1-1 | - | 15 | TRBV18 | CASSPSEVVGTEAFF | TGTGCCAGCTCACCCTCGGAGGTAGTGGGCACTGAAGCTTTCTTT
TRBD2 | TRBJ2-7 | - | 16 | TRBV11-2 | CASSRRLAASSYEQYF | TGTGCCAGCAGCCGAAGACTAGCGGCCAGCTCCTACGAGCAGTACTTC
- | TRBJ2-2 | - | 12 | TRBV7-8 | CASSSRTGELFF | TGTGCCAGCAGCTCGAGGACCGGGGAGCTGTTTTTT
- | TRBJ1-2 | - | 16 | TRBV6-4 | CASRPGEGSPFDGYTF | TGTGCCAGCAGACCCGGGGAGGGCAGTCCTTTTGATGGCTACACCTTC
TRBD2 | TRBJ2-5 | - | 17 | TRBV11-2 | CASSLGTLAGVQETQYF | TGTGCCAGCAGCTTAGGGACCCTAGCGGGGGTCCAAGAGACCCAGTACTTC
TRBD2 | TRBJ2-7 | - | 18 | TRBV10-2 | CASSGGLAGGLFVYEQYF | TGCGCCAGCAGTGGCGGACTAGCGGGGGGGCTCTTCGTATACGAGCAGTACTTC
TRBD1 | TRBJ1-2 | few | 12 | TRBV30 | CAWSTTTGGYTF | TGTGCCTGGAGTACTACGACAGGGGGCTACACCTTC
- | TRBJ2-7 | - | 13 | TRBV19 | CASRQVSSYEQYF | TGTGCCAGTAGGCAGGTGAGCTCCTACGAGCAGTACTTC
TRBD1 | TRBJ2-1 | - | 17 | TRBV12-5 | CASGLVDRTGTYNEQFF | TGTGCTAGTGGTTTGGTAGACCGGACAGGGACCTACAATGAGCAGTTCTTC
- | TRBJ1-2 | - | 13 | TRBV25-1 | CASSVWGDYGYTF | TGTGCCAGCAGTGTTTGGGGGGACTATGGCTACACCTTC
TRBD1 | TRBJ2-5 | - | 13 | TRBV2 | CASTTGAGETQYF | TGTGCCAGCACTACAGGGGCCGGGGAGACCCAGTACTTC
TRBD2 | TRBJ2-1 | - | 16 | TRBV5-4 | CASRSDTGGPRNEQFF | TGTGCCAGCAGATCGGACACGGGAGGGCCGCGGAATGAGCAGTTCTTC
- | TRBJ2-7 | - | 15 | TRBV19 | CASSAGGAGGHEQYF | TGTGCCAGTAGTGCAGGGGGGGCGGGAGGCCACGAGCAGTACTTC
- | TRBJ1-3 | - | 14 | TRBV10-3 | CATGGGASGNTIYF | TGTGCCACGGGCGGGGGGGCCTCTGGAAACACCATATATTTT
- | TRBJ1-1 | - | 14 | TRBV4-2 | CASSQVGGPREAFF | TGTGCCAGCAGCCAAGTCGGGGGACCCCGGGAAGCTTTCTTT
- | TRBJ2-7 | - | 11 | TRBV4-2 | CASSQGVEQYF | TGTGCCAGCAGCCAAGGAGTTGAGCAGTACTTC
TRBD1 | TRBJ1-2 | - | 14 | TRBV7-2 | CASSLDTGDYGYTF | TGTGCCAGCAGCCTCGATACAGGGGACTATGGCTACACCTTC
TRBD1 | TRBJ1-4 | once | 14 | TRBV30 | CAWAPGQEDEKLFF | TGTGCCTGGGCCCCGGGACAGGAGGATGAAAAACTGTTTTTT
- | TRBJ1-2 | - | 18 | TRBV19 | CASSIDLSWTVSNYGYTF | TGTGCCAGTAGTATAGATCTTTCTTGGACAGTCTCCAACTATGGCTACACCTTC
- | TRBJ1-3 | - | 14 | TRBV7-2 | CASSLGASGNTIYF | TGTGCCAGCAGCTTAGGCGCGTCCGGAAACACCATATATTTT
- | TRBJ1-2 | few | 15 | TRBV19 | CASRGLGSLNYGYTF | TGTGCCAGTAGGGGGCTTGGGTCCCTTAACTATGGCTACACCTTC
TRBD2 | TRBJ2-1 | - | 17 | TRBV4-1 | CASSQAGLAGAWGEQFF | TGCGCCAGCAGCCAAGCGGGACTAGCGGGAGCTTGGGGTGAGCAGTTCTTC
TRBD1 | TRBJ1-1 | - | 15 | TRBV5-1 | CASSLDGTGKTEAFF | TGCGCCAGCAGCTTAGACGGGACAGGGAAAACTGAAGCTTTCTTT
TRBD2 | TRBJ2-3 | - | 15 | TRBV11-3 | CASSLGTGGPDTQYF | TGTGCCAGCAGCTTGGGCACGGGGGGGCCAGATACGCAGTATTTT
- | TRBJ1-2 | - | 15 | TRBV18 | CASSPLPQPNYGYTF | TGTGCCAGCTCACCACTACCACAGCCTAACTATGGCTACACCTTC
TRBD1 | TRBJ1-2 | - | 13 | TRBV2 | CASSEEGAYGYTF | TGTGCCAGCAGTGAAGAGGGGGCCTATGGCTACACCTTC
- | TRBJ1-4 | - | 16 | TRBV7-9 | CASSLDSGWRGEKLFF | TGTGCCAGCAGCTTAGATAGTGGCTGGAGAGGGGAAAAACTGTTTTTT
- | TRBJ2-4 | - | 16 | TRBV29-1 | CSVGSHYLLAKNIQYF | TGCAGCGTGGGCAGCCATTATCTATTAGCCAAAAACATTCAGTACTTC
TRBD1 | TRBJ2-7 | - | 16 | TRBV18 | CASSPPGRGRQDEQYF | TGTGCCAGCTCACCACCGGGCAGGGGGCGCCAGGACGAGCAGTACTTC
- | TRBJ1-3 | - | 15 | TRBV6-5 | CASSYSYSSGNTIYF | TGTGCCAGCAGTTACAGTTACAGTTCCGGAAACACCATATATTTT
- | TRBJ2-7 | - | 11 | TRBV5-8 | CASSPLHEQYF | TGTGCCAGCAGCCCTCTCCACGAGCAGTACTTC
- | TRBJ2-1 | - | 14 | TRBV11-2 | CASSFQDRDNEQFF | TGTGCCAGCAGCTTTCAAGACAGAGACAATGAGCAGTTCTTC
TRBD1 | TRBJ2-7 | - | 12 | TRBV5-1 | CASGQGGYEQYF | TGCGCCAGCGGACAGGGGGGCTACGAGCAGTACTTC
- | TRBJ1-1 | - | 14 | TRBV7-9 | CASSSGTLNTEAFF | TGTGCCAGCAGCTCCGGGACACTTAACACTGAAGCTTTCTTT
TRBD1 | TRBJ1-2 | - | 12 | TRBV6-5 | CASSKGQNGYTF | TGTGCCAGCAGCAAGGGACAGAATGGCTACACCTTC
- | TRBJ1-1 | - | 14 | TRBV18 | CASSPPSYNTEAFF | TGTGCCAGCTCACCACCGAGCTATAACACTGAAGCTTTCTTT
TRBD1 | TRBJ1-2 | - | 13 | TRBV27 | CASSADRGFGYTF | TGTGCCAGCAGTGCCGACAGGGGTTTTGGCTACACCTTC
- | TRBJ1-1 | once | 12 | TRBV10-1 | CASSGGNTEAFF | TGCGCCAGCAGTGGCGGGAACACTGAAGCTTTCTTT
TRBD1 | TRBJ1-2 | - | 15 | TRBV15 | CATSREPGQRYGYTF | TGTGCCACCAGCAGGGAACCGGGACAGCGCTATGGCTACACCTTC
TRBD2 | TRBJ2-3 | - | 15 | TRBV10-3 | CAISETRGSTDTQYF | TGTGCCATCAGTGAGACGCGGGGGAGCACAGATACGCAGTATTTT
TRBD1 | TRBJ1-1 | - | 13 | TRBV5-1 | CASSEGAWTEAFF | TGCGCCAGCAGCGAGGGGGCTTGGACTGAAGCTTTCTTT